This TCR beta chain was sequenced for a study of T cells in Graves' hyperthyroidism and ophthalmopathy (dated by TCRdb to the late 2010s). For the wider study: Peripheral blood was sampled at the time of initial diagnosis, prior to any treatment. A discovery cohort of around 100 patients, about 43 with Graves' ophthalmopathy and over 55 with stable Graves' hyperthyroidism, was used to find distinguishing TCR V-J signatures. An independent validation cohort of around 19 hyperthyroidism patients and approximately 15 patients who later progressed to ophthalmopathy tested prospective prediction of ophthalmopathy. The 75 to 100 discovery patients were divided at random into training and test sets in a 7:3 ratio. Thyroid tissue and blood T-cell repertoires from six Graves' hyperthyroidism patients were also compared in the study. Following sampling, methimazole starting at 30 mg daily was given to hyperthyroidism patients, and high-dose intravenous methylprednisolone was given to ophthalmopathy patients. The paper reports TCR Vbeta CDR3 sequencing of approximately 140 peripheral blood samples: 43 ophthalmopathy, under 85 hyperthyroidism and around 17 progressor patients. Broader findings and caveats from the paper: A model built on a 13 V-J signature distinguished ophthalmopathy from stable hyperthyroidism, reaching 85% to 90% sensitivity and approximately 83% specificity in cross-validation and 80%/75% in testing. Sample size was not statistically predetermined, and blinding of investigators to group allocation was not performed. Most expanded thyroid clonotypes (frequency above 0.001) were also detected in blood, suggesting blood repertoires may reflect thyroid immune responses. In validation, the model predicted progression to ophthalmopathy with about 71% sensitivity and approximately 78% specificity, a median of about 6.7 months before onset.

V and J are trimmed by 0 bases and 7 bases, and the gene matches miss 3 bases of the junction. Including cysteine and phenylalanine, the CDR3 has 13 amino acids. The CDR3 DNA has 39 bases and is translated from base 1. The germline V gene (reference sequence) gives CDR1 as DFQATT and CDR2 as SNEGSKA. In this sample, this clonotype turned up a few times. The specificity of this receptor is unknown. No much larger clone is present one base from it, and per-base qualities are unavailable. TCR beta CDR3 regions were amplified from RNA transcripts. The first round of RT-PCR for the TCR CDR3 was performed with the HTBI primer set and the Qiagen OneStep RT-PCR kit. Libraries were constructed in a second round of multiplex PCR, after which size selection and purification were carried out. Paired-end sequencing of the libraries was performed with 100 bp reads on an Illumina HiSeq2000. The study's own analysis went as follows. SOAPnuke was used to process the raw data, throwing out any read that contained adapters or uncalled bases, had a mean Phred below 15, or lacked an exact constant-primer or identifier match. High-quality paired reads were merged using COPE v1.2.5, and each unique nucleotide sequence was defined as a clonotype. MiTCR v1.1 was used to align clonotypes to the IMGT TRBV, TRBD and TRBJ reference segments. The analysis was restricted to V-J combinations with a frequency above 0.0001, which together covered 99.2% of the repertoires. A TCS score was defined as the ratio of F50 (clonal expansion) to E x V (chaos), with BLOSUM62-based TCRdist applied between CDR3 peptides within each V-J. Welch's t-statistics and random forest reduced several hundred V-J features to fewer than 15, which were used in a naive Bayes classifier (R e1071). The public reads were quality trimmed at Q25 with fastp and then assembled into clones with MiXCR by TCRdb, keeping productive beta chains. Rows merge per CDR3 protein into single entries with the most common DNA and genes. These V and J calls rely on TCRdb rather than the paper's analysis. This sample has 500,000 to 800,000 distinct CDR3 sequences in its table, and more than 14% of those were observed once. Around 12% of the sample comes from the top ten.

In the ophthalmopathy patients, disease was moderately to severely active, with a Clinical Activity Score of 3 or more, a NOSPECS grade of 4 or more, and a duration of less than 3 months. Exclusion was applied to patients with uncontrolled infections, other autoimmune diseases, pregnancy or lactation. Diagnoses were based on clinical symptoms, serum thyroxine and TRAb, thyroid ultrasound and orbital computed tomography. PBMCs were separated from roughly 10 ml of fresh peripheral blood using Ficoll-Paque density gradient centrifugation. Total RNA was extracted using Trizol reagent, and RNA quality was assessed on an Agilent 2100 Bioanalyzer.

The receptor was isolated from a woman aged 50 to 60 with Graves' ophthalmopathy. Source material: blood. The chain uses TRBV20-1 and TRBJ2-1; 7 bases in the junction line up with TRBD1. The CDR3 region has the sequence CSAREVQGNEQFF. The DNA reads TGCAGTGCTAGAGAAGTACAGGGGAATGAGCAGTTCTTC.